These T cell receptor beta chains were read from a single sample in a study of shared clonotypes between healthy human individuals. Using immunoSEQ multiplex PCR, the repertoire was profiled, and TCRdb retains in-frame clones only, with some absent. Here the sample spans about 2,500,000 clones, around nine tenths being singletons. Material for sequencing was naive CD4+ T cells sorted from blood. These receptors were obtained from a man younger than 35 in good health. Each CDR3 is given with its conserved first and last residue. D genes are given only for firm matches.

CDR3: CASSPRDINYGYTF
V: TRBV18
J: TRBJ1-2
length: 14
D: NA

CDR3: CASSAGLNTEAFF
V: TRBV7-3
J: TRBJ1-1
length: 13
D: NA

CDR3: CASSFGGGLVETQYF
V: TRBV7-2
J: TRBJ2-5
length: 15
D: TRBD2

CDR3: CASSPGGTDTQYF
V: TRBV10-1
J: TRBJ2-3
length: 13
D: TRBD2

CDR3: CASSQDPTNYGYTF
V: TRBV14
J: TRBJ1-2
length: 14
D: NA

CDR3: CASSSRTDSTDTQYF
V: TRBV5-1
J: TRBJ2-3
length: 15
D: NA

CDR3: CASSLDGGLYSGNTIYF
V: TRBV5-1
J: TRBJ1-3
length: 17
D: NA

CDR3: CASSPPDGGANSNQPQHF
V: TRBV11-1
J: TRBJ1-5
length: 18
D: NA

CDR3: CASSLKPLSYNEQFF
V: TRBV5-1
J: TRBJ2-1
length: 15
D: NA

CDR3: CASMGTNYGYTF
V: TRBV6-5
J: TRBJ1-2
length: 12
D: NA

CDR3: CAISESMGEAQFF
V: TRBV10-3
J: TRBJ2-1
length: 13
D: NA

CDR3: CAWRGQGVYEQYF
V: TRBV30
J: TRBJ2-7
length: 13
D: TRBD1

CDR3: CASSQGQSRTYEQYF
V: TRBV18
J: TRBJ2-7
length: 15
D: TRBD1

CDR3: CASSTGARTSTDTQYF
V: TRBV5-4
J: TRBJ2-3
length: 16
D: NA

CDR3: CASSQKDRVLAPPEAFF
V: TRBV23-1
J: TRBJ1-1
length: 17
D: TRBD1

CDR3: CASSSGSYGYTF
V: TRBV28
J: TRBJ1-2
length: 12
D: NA

CDR3: CAIGTGESSYEQYF
V: TRBV10-3
J: TRBJ2-7
length: 14
D: TRBD1

CDR3: CAINKGQGISPLHF
V: TRBV10-3
J: TRBJ1-6
length: 14
D: TRBD1

CDR3: CASSVTTGTGSPGANVLTF
V: TRBV9
J: TRBJ2-6
length: 19
D: TRBD1

CDR3: CATSRDRGQETQYF
V: TRBV15
J: TRBJ2-5
length: 14
D: NA

CDR3: CASSATGLAGEKQFF
V: TRBV9
J: TRBJ2-1
length: 15
D: TRBD2

CDR3: CASSSRGGIVYEQFF
V: TRBV12-1
J: TRBJ2-1
length: 15
D: NA

CDR3: CASSVEEGTGGTYEQYF
V: TRBV9
J: TRBJ2-7
length: 17
D: TRBD1

CDR3: CASSVGGASNQPQHF
V: TRBV10-2
J: TRBJ1-5
length: 15
D: NA

CDR3: CASSVAGGNPYGYTF
V: TRBV9
J: TRBJ1-2
length: 15
D: NA

CDR3: CASSSPDRGTETQYF
V: TRBV7-9
J: TRBJ2-5
length: 15
D: TRBD1

CDR3: CASRKTGPNQPQHF
V: TRBV5-1
J: TRBJ1-5
length: 14
D: TRBD1

CDR3: CASSRVTGETQYF
V: TRBV19
J: TRBJ2-5
length: 13
D: TRBD1

CDR3: CASSYLGAAQEKLFF
V: TRBV6-5
J: TRBJ1-4
length: 15
D: NA

CDR3: CASSLVTGGTEAFF
V: TRBV7-2
J: TRBJ1-1
length: 14
D: TRBD1

CDR3: CSVVEGIRTDTQYF
V: TRBV29-1
J: TRBJ2-3
length: 14
D: NA

CDR3: CASSPTSLSTDTQYF
V: TRBV9
J: TRBJ2-3
length: 15
D: NA

CDR3: CASSLYRAGAGEQYF
V: TRBV7-9
J: TRBJ2-7
length: 15
D: TRBD2

CDR3: CASSSDPAGNQPQHF
V: TRBV5-4
J: TRBJ1-5
length: 15
D: NA

CDR3: CASSSRDRGNQPQHF
V: TRBV7-2
J: TRBJ1-5
length: 15
D: TRBD1

CDR3: CASSTGLSLNEQYF
V: TRBV19
J: TRBJ2-7
length: 14
D: TRBD2